This is a list of T cell receptor beta chains from one sample in a study of blood T cell repertoires in COVID-19. Sequencing was performed with immunoSEQ multiplex PCR; in TCRdb, only in-frame clones are kept and a portion is missing. There are under 350,000 clones in the sample; roughly 86% occur only once, and 1.9% lies in the top ten. The sample was PBMCs or T cells enriched from blood (not recorded which). These receptors were collected from a woman aged 55-69 years who had recovered from COVID-19. The CDR3 runs from the conserved cysteine through the conserved F or W. D genes are given only for firm matches. Size tells how often a clone was seen (once, few, many) or the class of an expanded clone, and some rows leave it out.

v_call: TRBV5-1; d_call: TRBD1; clone_size: once; j_call: TRBJ2-7; cdr3_aa: CASSKTPMRQGFLSYEQYF; cdr3_nt: TGCGCCAGCAGCAAAACCCCGATGAGACAGGGGTTTTTGTCCTACGAGCAGTACTTC
v_call: TRBV3-1/TRBV3-2; d_call: TRBD2; clone_size: .; j_call: TRBJ2-7; cdr3_aa: CASSRGRGLAGTFEQYF; cdr3_nt: TGTGCCAGCAGCCGGGGGAGAGGACTAGCGGGAACGTTCGAGCAGTACTTC
v_call: TRBV5-1; d_call: TRBD1; clone_size: .; j_call: TRBJ1-2; cdr3_aa: CASSLGDREYGYTF; cdr3_nt: TGCGCCAGCAGCTTGGGGGACAGAGAGTATGGCTACACCTTC
v_call: TRBV28; d_call: TRBD2; clone_size: once; j_call: TRBJ2-3; cdr3_aa: CASSQAGGRADTQYF; cdr3_nt: TGTGCCAGCAGTCAAGCGGGGGGGCGTGCAGATACGCAGTATTTT
v_call: TRBV7-9; d_call: TRBD2; clone_size: .; j_call: TRBJ2-5; cdr3_aa: CASSPLGTSSETQYF; cdr3_nt: TGTGCCAGCAGCCCCCTTGGGACTAGCAGCGAGACCCAGTACTTC
v_call: TRBV4-1; d_call: .; clone_size: .; j_call: TRBJ1-6; cdr3_aa: CASSQDGGQANSPLHF; cdr3_nt: TGCGCCAGCAGCCAAGATGGGGGACAAGCTAATTCACCCCTCCACTTT
v_call: TRBV7-9; d_call: .; clone_size: .; j_call: TRBJ2-3; cdr3_aa: CASSLVGGGTDTQYF; cdr3_nt: TGTGCCAGCAGCTTAGTGGGTGGAGGGACAGATACGCAGTATTTT
v_call: TRBV30; d_call: .; clone_size: .; j_call: TRBJ1-5; cdr3_aa: CAWSSGTTNQPQHF; cdr3_nt: TGTGCCTGGAGTTCCGGGACAACGAATCAGCCCCAGCATTTT
v_call: TRBV11-2; d_call: TRBD1; clone_size: once; j_call: TRBJ1-2; cdr3_aa: CASSSRDRGNYGYTF; cdr3_nt: TGTGCCAGCAGCTCCCGGGACAGGGGAAACTATGGCTACACCTTC
v_call: TRBV7-6; d_call: TRBD1; clone_size: .; j_call: TRBJ2-1; cdr3_aa: CASSFGTGDNEQFF; cdr3_nt: TGTGCCAGCAGCTTCGGGACAGGGGACAATGAGCAGTTCTTC
v_call: TRBV2; d_call: TRBD1; clone_size: .; j_call: TRBJ1-5; cdr3_aa: CASRGQGNRRGQPQHF; cdr3_nt: TGTGCCAGCAGAGGACAGGGCAACAGGCGGGGTCAGCCCCAGCATTTT
v_call: TRBV30; d_call: .; clone_size: .; j_call: TRBJ1-4; cdr3_aa: CAWSVQLNEKLFF; cdr3_nt: TGTGCCTGGAGTGTACAGCTTAATGAAAAACTGTTTTTT
v_call: TRBV20-1; d_call: .; clone_size: .; j_call: TRBJ2-3; cdr3_aa: CSASGAPRGTDTQYF; cdr3_nt: TGCAGTGCTAGTGGCGCGCCGAGGGGCACAGATACGCAGTATTTT
v_call: TRBV5-1; d_call: .; clone_size: few; j_call: TRBJ1-1; cdr3_aa: CASSLTGNTEAFF; cdr3_nt: TGCGCCAGCAGCTTGACGGGGAACACTGAAGCTTTCTTT
v_call: TRBV10-1; d_call: TRBD2; clone_size: .; j_call: TRBJ2-1; cdr3_aa: CASSESAGTSFWNEQFF; cdr3_nt: TGCGCCAGCAGTGAGTCCGCCGGGACTAGCTTCTGGAATGAGCAGTTCTTC
v_call: TRBV5-1; d_call: TRBD1; clone_size: .; j_call: TRBJ1-6; cdr3_aa: CASSLIWTGTNSPLHF; cdr3_nt: TGCGCCAGCAGCTTGATTTGGACAGGGACTAATTCACCCCTCCACTTT
v_call: TRBV29-1; d_call: TRBD1; clone_size: .; j_call: TRBJ1-2; cdr3_aa: CSVDDRALTGYTF; cdr3_nt: TGCAGCGTTGATGACAGGGCCCTTACGGGCTACACCTTC
v_call: TRBV20-1; d_call: TRBD1; clone_size: .; j_call: TRBJ1-1; cdr3_aa: CSASRQGSTEAFF; cdr3_nt: TGCAGTGCTAGTCGACAGGGGAGCACTGAAGCTTTCTTT
v_call: TRBV24-1; d_call: TRBD1; clone_size: .; j_call: TRBJ2-1; cdr3_aa: CASYPRQGSSHEQFF; cdr3_nt: TGTGCCTCATATCCGAGACAGGGGAGTAGCCACGAGCAGTTCTTC
v_call: TRBV3-1/TRBV3-2; d_call: .; clone_size: .; j_call: TRBJ1-3; cdr3_aa: CASSQVGTPGNTIYF; cdr3_nt: TGTGCCAGCAGCCAGGTGGGGACACCTGGAAACACCATATATTTT
v_call: TRBV11-2; d_call: .; clone_size: .; j_call: TRBJ1-6; cdr3_aa: CASSPLRDSPLHF; cdr3_nt: TGTGCCAGCAGCCCCCTGAGGGATTCACCCCTCCACTTT
v_call: TRBV29-1; d_call: TRBD1; clone_size: .; j_call: TRBJ1-5; cdr3_aa: CSVRTGLGPQHF; cdr3_nt: TGCAGCGTTAGGACAGGCCTTGGGCCCCAGCATTTT
v_call: TRBV25-1; d_call: .; clone_size: .; j_call: TRBJ1-2; cdr3_aa: CASSEFGGSGRYGYTF; cdr3_nt: TGTGCCAGCAGTGAATTTGGGGGGTCCGGAAGGTATGGCTACACCTTC
v_call: TRBV4-1; d_call: TRBD2; clone_size: few; j_call: TRBJ2-7; cdr3_aa: CASSFPGLAGGKYEQYF; cdr3_nt: TGCGCCAGCAGCTTCCCCGGACTAGCGGGAGGGAAATACGAGCAGTACTTC
v_call: TRBV5-1; d_call: TRBD1; clone_size: .; j_call: TRBJ2-7; cdr3_aa: CASSLVFWTGKGEQYF; cdr3_nt: TGCGCCAGCAGCTTGGTTTTCTGGACAGGGAAGGGGGAGCAGTACTTC
v_call: TRBV5-1; d_call: .; clone_size: .; j_call: TRBJ2-3; cdr3_aa: CASSLLALTDTQYF; cdr3_nt: TGCGCCAGCAGCTTGTTAGCCCTCACAGATACGCAGTATTTT
v_call: TRBV27; d_call: TRBD2; clone_size: .; j_call: TRBJ2-1; cdr3_aa: CASRPTSGVYNEQFF; cdr3_nt: TGTGCCAGCAGACCCACTAGCGGGGTCTACAATGAGCAGTTCTTC
v_call: TRBV5-4; d_call: TRBD2; clone_size: once; j_call: TRBJ2-4; cdr3_aa: CASSLEASGLAKNIQYF; cdr3_nt: TGTGCCAGCAGCTTGGAGGCTAGCGGGTTAGCCAAAAACATTCAGTACTTC
v_call: TRBV18; d_call: .; clone_size: .; j_call: TRBJ2-1; cdr3_aa: CASSSGDRSRNEQFF; cdr3_nt: TGTGCCAGCTCATCGGGGGACAGATCCAGAAATGAGCAGTTCTTC
v_call: TRBV27; d_call: TRBD1; clone_size: .; j_call: TRBJ2-2; cdr3_aa: CASRSTDRGTGELFF; cdr3_nt: TGTGCCAGCAGATCAACGGACAGGGGCACCGGGGAGCTGTTTTTT
v_call: TRBV30; d_call: TRBD1; clone_size: .; j_call: TRBJ1-6; cdr3_aa: CAWSLESGGSYNSPLHF; cdr3_nt: TGTGCCTGGAGTCTCGAATCAGGGGGCTCCTATAATTCACCCCTCCACTTT
v_call: TRBV5-4; d_call: .; clone_size: .; j_call: TRBJ2-1; cdr3_aa: CASSLRRSSYNEQFF; cdr3_nt: TGTGCCAGCAGCTTGAGGCGGAGCTCCTACAATGAGCAGTTCTTC
v_call: TRBV5-1; d_call: TRBD2; clone_size: few; j_call: TRBJ2-1; cdr3_aa: CASSFRSGTSGSQEQFF; cdr3_nt: TGCGCCAGCAGCTTCCGTTCTGGGACTAGCGGGAGTCAGGAGCAGTTCTTC
v_call: TRBV28; d_call: TRBD2; clone_size: .; j_call: TRBJ2-5; cdr3_aa: CASSLSSGGARETQYF; cdr3_nt: TGTGCCAGCAGTTTATCTAGCGGGGGGGCACGGGAGACCCAGTACTTC
v_call: TRBV2; d_call: TRBD1; clone_size: once; j_call: TRBJ1-2; cdr3_aa: CASRDRGDGYTF; cdr3_nt: TGTGCCAGCAGAGACAGGGGAGATGGCTACACCTTC
v_call: TRBV7-8; d_call: TRBD2; clone_size: .; j_call: TRBJ2-2; cdr3_aa: CASSFPTSGIGTGELFF; cdr3_nt: TGTGCCAGCAGCTTCCCGACTAGCGGGATAGGAACCGGGGAGCTGTTTTTT
v_call: TRBV18; d_call: .; clone_size: .; j_call: TRBJ1-1; cdr3_aa: CASSPQEGDAEAFF; cdr3_nt: TGTGCCAGCTCGCCCCAGGAGGGCGATGCTGAAGCTTTCTTT
v_call: TRBV7-9; d_call: TRBD1; clone_size: .; j_call: TRBJ2-7; cdr3_aa: CASGTGQGKGEQYF; cdr3_nt: TGTGCCAGCGGAACGGGACAGGGGAAGGGCGAGCAGTACTTC
v_call: TRBV3-1/TRBV3-2; d_call: TRBD1; clone_size: .; j_call: TRBJ2-1; cdr3_aa: CASRTQGANYNEQFF; cdr3_nt: TGTGCCAGCAGGACACAGGGGGCAAACTACAATGAGCAGTTCTTC
v_call: TRBV6-5; d_call: TRBD2; clone_size: .; j_call: TRBJ2-1; cdr3_aa: CASSYSYRLADNEQFF; cdr3_nt: TGTGCCAGCAGTTACTCGTATCGGCTAGCGGACAATGAGCAGTTCTTC
v_call: TRBV18; d_call: .; clone_size: few; j_call: TRBJ1-3; cdr3_aa: CASCTGSEAGNTIYF; cdr3_nt: TGTGCCAGCTGCACAGGGAGTGAAGCTGGAAACACCATATATTTT
v_call: TRBV24-1; d_call: .; clone_size: .; j_call: TRBJ1-2; cdr3_aa: CATSDLPGQDGYTF; cdr3_nt: TGTGCCACCAGTGATTTGCCGGGTCAAGATGGCTACACCTTC
v_call: TRBV10-2; d_call: .; clone_size: .; j_call: TRBJ2-7; cdr3_aa: CASKSATRGEQYF; cdr3_nt: TGCGCCAGCAAGTCCGCTACCCGGGGCGAGCAGTACTTC
v_call: TRBV5-4; d_call: .; clone_size: .; j_call: TRBJ2-7; cdr3_aa: CASSFGDSYEQYF; cdr3_nt: TGTGCCAGCAGCTTCGGGGATTCGTACGAGCAGTACTTC
v_call: TRBV3-1/TRBV3-2; d_call: .; clone_size: .; j_call: TRBJ2-3; cdr3_aa: CASSHRGAFVDTQYF; cdr3_nt: TGTGCCAGCAGCCATAGGGGCGCATTTGTAGATACGCAGTATTTT
v_call: TRBV7-3; d_call: TRBD1; clone_size: few; j_call: TRBJ1-1; cdr3_aa: CASSTQGAIAEAFF; cdr3_nt: TGTGCCAGCAGCACACAGGGGGCGATCGCTGAAGCTTTCTTT
v_call: TRBV24-1; d_call: .; clone_size: .; j_call: TRBJ1-2; cdr3_aa: CATSDSGSHGYTF; cdr3_nt: TGTGCCACCAGTGATTCTGGCTCCCACGGCTACACCTTC
v_call: TRBV7-2; d_call: .; clone_size: .; j_call: TRBJ1-4; cdr3_aa: CASSLDFGDEKLFF; cdr3_nt: TGTGCCAGCAGCTTAGATTTCGGGGATGAAAAACTGTTTTTT
v_call: TRBV24-1; d_call: TRBD1; clone_size: .; j_call: TRBJ1-5; cdr3_aa: CATSDNRDRNQPQHF; cdr3_nt: TGTGCCACCAGTGATAACCGGGACAGAAATCAGCCCCAGCATTTT
v_call: TRBV5-4; d_call: .; clone_size: .; j_call: TRBJ2-5; cdr3_aa: CASSLRAGQETQYF; cdr3_nt: TGTGCCAGCAGCTTGAGAGCGGGTCAAGAGACCCAGTACTTC
v_call: TRBV28; d_call: .; clone_size: .; j_call: TRBJ2-1; cdr3_aa: CASTPGPGPYNEQFF; cdr3_nt: TGTGCCAGCACCCCAGGGCCCGGGCCCTACAATGAGCAGTTCTTC
v_call: TRBV19; d_call: .; clone_size: .; j_call: TRBJ1-5; cdr3_aa: CASSPSGQPQHF; cdr3_nt: TGTGCCAGTAGTCCCTCAGGTCAGCCCCAGCATTTT
v_call: TRBV15; d_call: .; clone_size: .; j_call: TRBJ2-7; cdr3_aa: CATSRDRASYEQYF; cdr3_nt: TGTGCCACCAGCAGAGACAGGGCCTCCTACGAGCAGTACTTC
v_call: TRBV7-9; d_call: TRBD2; clone_size: .; j_call: TRBJ2-7; cdr3_aa: CASSSMEAGATYF; cdr3_nt: TGTGCCAGCAGCTCGATGGAAGCGGGAGCCACCTACTTC
v_call: TRBV3-1/TRBV3-2; d_call: TRBD1; clone_size: .; j_call: TRBJ2-1; cdr3_aa: CASSPRTGAVGNEQFF; cdr3_nt: TGTGCCAGCAGCCCCAGGACAGGGGCTGTCGGAAATGAGCAGTTCTTC
v_call: TRBV7-8; d_call: TRBD2; clone_size: .; j_call: TRBJ2-7; cdr3_aa: CASSTPSGISHEQYF; cdr3_nt: TGTGCCAGCAGCACCCCTAGCGGGATCTCCCACGAGCAGTACTTC
v_call: TRBV6-5; d_call: .; clone_size: once; j_call: TRBJ2-7; cdr3_aa: CASSYGGDSIEQYF; cdr3_nt: TGTGCCAGCAGTTACGGCGGGGATTCAATCGAGCAGTACTTC
v_call: TRBV11-2; d_call: .; clone_size: .; j_call: TRBJ1-4; cdr3_aa: CASSSGWGGEKLFF; cdr3_nt: TGTGCCAGCAGTTCCGGGTGGGGAGGTGAAAAACTGTTTTTT
v_call: TRBV5-1; d_call: TRBD2; clone_size: .; j_call: TRBJ2-3; cdr3_aa: CASTAMGSGGAPDTQYF; cdr3_nt: TGCGCCAGCACCGCGATGGGTAGCGGGGGGGCCCCAGATACGCAGTATTTT